These 30 T cell receptor beta chains originate from one sample sequenced in a study of cytomegalovirus exposure and HLA in healthy donors (dated by TCRdb to 2016 to 2017). The method was the immunoSEQ multiplex PCR assay. For the multiplex PCR, a mixture combining 60 forward primers for TCR Vbeta segments and 13 reverse primers for TCR Jbeta segments was used. Not all clones reach the TCRdb copy of this immuneACCESS table, which keeps in-frame sequences only. Checked studies attribute under half of the gap to unresolved V genes and leave the rest unexplained. The sample includes 120,000 or so clones, with about 83% observed a single time. The ten largest clonotypes hold 3.6% of the sample. Material for sequencing was PBMCs. The receptors were gathered from a woman between 40 and 50 years old in good health and CMV-seropositive.

This clone has just a few counts. This chain joins TRBV6-5 and TRBJ2-1, with 14 bases lining up with TRBD2. Germline V gene lookup returns CDR1 MNHEY and CDR2 SVGAGI. The CDR3 contains 15 residues. Trimming cost V 6 bases and J 2 bases; bases outside gene matches: 0. The CDR3 sequence is CASRTSGRAYNEQFF. The CDR3, as DNA: TGTGCCAGCAGGACTAGCGGGAGGGCCTACAATGAGCAGTTCTTC.

CDR3 residues: CASSFRGGDGYTF. The DNA of the CDR3 is TGTGCCAGCAGCTTTAGGGGCGGGGATGGCTACACCTTC. V usage is TRBV2 and J usage is TRBJ1-2; tentative D call: TRBD1 (5 bases). Trimming cost V 6 bases and J 6 bases, with 14 bases left between them. Germline-derived CDR1 and CDR2 are SNHLY and FYNNEI. This CDR3 comprises 13 residues.

The chain joins TRBV6-5 to TRBJ1-3; D is perhaps TRBD2 (5 bases). The J call is doubtful: the DNA matches TRBJ2-2 better. Germline CDR1 MNHEY, CDR2 SVGAGI. This CDR3 spans 14 amino acids. As DNA, the CDR3 is TGTGCCAGCAGCCACGACTACAACGAGGGGGAGCTGTTTTTT. Translation gives CASSHDYNEGELFF.

This clone appeared a few times. The chain employs TRBV14 and TRBJ1-1; possible D gene TRBD1, 5 bases. This CDR3 region has 14 residues. Germline CDR1 SGHDN, CDR2 FVKESK. Deletions cut 0 bases from V and 5 bases from J, with 10 bases between. The CDR3 reads CASSQDVRVTEAFF. The CDR3 DNA sequence: TGTGCCAGCAGCCAAGACGTCAGGGTGACTGAAGCTTTCTTT.

In this sample, this clone turned up once. This chain connects TRBV2 to TRBJ1-2; 8 nucleotides agree with TRBD1. With 5 bases clipped from V and 6 bases from J, the junction kept 8 bases outside the gene matches. The CDR3 extends over 14 amino acids. From germline, CDR1 is SNHLY and CDR2 FYNNEI. CDR3 coding DNA: TGTGCCAGCAGTAATGCCGAGACAGGGGATGGCTACACCTTC. Translation gives CASSNAETGDGYTF.

This chain joins TRBV9 and TRBJ2-2; no clear D gene. This CDR3 contains 15 residues. The V and J ends lost 4 bases and 1 base respectively, with 11 bases between them. CDR1 and CDR2 from the germline V gene are SGDLS and YYNGEE. DNA for the CDR3: TGTGCCAGCAGCCCCCCGTTTCGGAACACCGGGGAGCTGTTTTTT. It yields the protein CASSPPFRNTGELFF.

With respect to this clone: Different DNA sequences within this sample yield the same CDR3. The chain combines TRBV7-9 with TRBJ2-5; 9 positions agree with TRBD2. Per the germline V gene, CDR1 is SEHNR and CDR2 is FQNEAQ (reference sequence). The CDR3 is 15 residues long. Trimming at V came to 3 bases and at J to 2 bases, leaving 4 bases not matched to a gene. The CDR3 sequence: CASSLASGEQETQYF. In DNA, the CDR3 is TGTGCCAGCAGCTTGGCTAGCGGGGAACAAGAGACCCAGTACTTC.

The chain employs TRBV9 and TRBJ2-1; no clear D. V was shortened by 4 bases and J by 8 bases, with 13 bases between the two germline ends. This CDR3 is 13 amino acids long. Germline V gene sequence: CDR1 SGDLS, CDR2 YYNGEE. In DNA, the CDR3 is TGTGCCAGCAGCATTGGCCCCAATTATGAGCAGTTCTTC. Amino acid sequence: CASSIGPNYEQFF.

The chain is built from TRBV2 and TRBJ2-5; 8 bases align to TRBD2. The CDR3 consists of 15 residues. V shed 6 bases, J shed 5 bases, and the junction held 11 bases outside the gene matches. The germline gives CDR1 SNHLY, CDR2 FYNNEI. CDR3 region: CASSLGLAGRETQYF. The CDR3 DNA reads as TGTGCCAGCAGCCTGGGGTTAGCGGGACGGGAGACCCAGTACTTC.

The chain recombines TRBV9 with TRBJ2-2; 8 bases are shared with TRBD2. The CDR3 is made up of 18 amino acids. In germline, CDR1 is SGDLS, CDR2 YYNGEE. V was pared by 4 bases and J by 1 base, with 12 bases of the junction left unmatched. CDR3 nucleotide sequence: TGTGCCAGCAGCTCCCCGGCCAGCGGGGGCCTGAACACCGGGGAGCTGTTTTTT. This codes for CASSSPASGGLNTGELFF. The complete variable domain, with remaining parts taken from reference TRBV9 and TRBJ2-2, reads DSGVTQTPKHLITATGQRVTLRCSPRSGDLSVYWYQQSLDQGLQFLIQYYNGEERAKGNILERFSAQQFPDLHSELNLSSLELGDSALYFCASSSPASGGLNTGELFFGEGSRLTVL.

Here the CDR3 reads CASSGDRMPLHF. In DNA, the CDR3 is TGTGCCAGCAGTGGGGACAGGATGCCCCTCCACTTT. V and J are TRBV25-1 and TRBJ1-6, with 8 bases that match TRBD1. V dropped 4 bases and J dropped 13; count of bases not matched to a gene: 3. In germline, CDR1 is MGHDK, CDR2 SYGVNS. The CDR3 consists of 12 residues.

The rearrangement uses TRBV30 and TRBJ1-2; D is ambiguous. The germline V gene has CDR1 GTSNPN and CDR2 SVGIG (reference sequence). The CDR3 totals 14 residues. V gave up 5 bases and J gave up 2 bases, with 15 bases separating them. CDR3 DNA: TGTGCCTGGGCCCCCCCCGGGGTAAACTATGGCTACACCTTC. Translating gives CAWAPPGVNYGYTF.

This clone was seen a single time. The rearrangement joins TRBV5-4 to TRBJ2-3; 8 positions agree with TRBD2. V shed 4 bases and J 1 base; nucleotides not matched to a gene: 8. The CDR3 spans 16 residues. Per the germline V gene, CDR1 is SGHNT and CDR2 is YYREEE (reference sequence). This chain's CDR3 is CASSPAGTRGTDTQYF. CDR3 nucleotides: TGTGCCAGCAGCCCCGCCGGGACTAGGGGCACAGATACGCAGTATTTT.

This clone was observed a handful of times. The chain recombines TRBV19 with TRBJ1-2; 9 nucleotides match TRBD1. V trimming: 5 bases; J trimming: 2 bases; junction bases outside the gene matches: 6. CDR3 size: 15 residues. Germline values: CDR1 LNHDA, CDR2 SQIVND (reference sequence). Here the CDR3 reads CASSATGTGNYGYTF. CDR3 DNA sequence: TGTGCCAGTAGTGCTACCGGGACAGGGAACTATGGCTACACCTTC.

The V call is TRBV30, the J call TRBJ1-3; 7 nucleotides align to TRBD1. CDR3 length equals 12 residues. The V and J ends lost 0 bases and 7 bases, in that order; junction bases with no gene match: 0. The germline gives CDR1 GTSNPN, CDR2 SVGIG (reference sequence). CDR3 coding DNA: TGTGCCTGGAGTGTACAGGGGAACACCATATATTTT. It translates to CAWSVQGNTIYF.

This clone was seen only a few times. The CDR3 sequence is CASSAFTTSVQETQYF. The CDR3 nucleotides are TGCGCCAGCAGCGCCTTCACGACTAGCGTGCAAGAGACCCAGTACTTC. The rearrangement joins TRBV5-1 to TRBJ2-5; 8 nucleotides match TRBD2. The CDR3 covers 16 residues. The germline CDR1 and CDR2 sequences are SGHRS and YFSETQ. V lost 4 bases, J lost 2 bases, and 10 bases stayed unmatched.

The CDR3 nucleotides are TGCGCCAGCAGCGCGGCGCTAGCGGGAGTTTTCGATGAGCAGTTCTTC. Translating gives CASSAALAGVFDEQFF. The genes are TRBV5-1 and TRBJ2-1, with 10 nucleotides matching TRBD2. The length of the CDR3 is 16 residues. CDR1 and CDR2 (germline): SGHRS, YFSETQ. Trimming removed 4 bases from V and 8 bases from J; junction bases left unmatched: 12.

This clone has a single count. The rearrangement links TRBV28 to TRBJ1-5; 7 bases align to TRBD1. The J segment lost 0 bases and the V segment lost 6 bases, leaving 5 bases of the junction unmatched. This CDR3 spans 15 amino acids. CDR1 is MDHEN, CDR2 SYDVKM, per germline. The CDR3 protein is CASRTGTASNQPQHF. In DNA, the CDR3 is TGTGCCAGCAGAACCGGGACAGCTAGCAATCAGCCCCAGCATTTT.

The chain links TRBV7-3 to TRBJ2-5; a weak D match, TRBD2 (6 bases). Trimming pared 2 bases from V and 5 bases from J, leaving 18 bases between. The CDR3 contains 16 residues. Germline V CDR1 and CDR2: SGHTA, FQGTGA. The CDR3 nucleotides are TGTGCCAGCAGCTTAGGTTTAGCGGTGGCGGGCGAGACCCAGTACTTC. It codes for CASSLGLAVAGETQYF.

The rearrangement joins TRBV13 to TRBJ1-6; 9 bases are shared with TRBD1. The CDR3 loop spans 15 amino acids. After removal of 0 bases from V and 10 bases from J, the junction contained 4 bases not matched to a gene. Germline CDR1 PRHDT, CDR2 FYEKMQ (reference sequence). The CDR3 DNA sequence: TGTGCCAGCAGCTTAGGGGGGACAGGGTTGTCACCCCTCCACTTT. This encodes CASSLGGTGLSPLHF.

Regarding this clone: The junction departs from germline at one end; a sequencing error may be responsible. The gene calls are TRBV5-6 and TRBJ2-1; TRBD2 might be the D (6 bases). This CDR3 is built from 14 residues. Germline CDR1 reads SGHDT; CDR2 reads YYEEEE. The CDR3 DNA is TGTGCCAGCAGCTTGTTACTAGCCGGGAATGAGCAGCTCTTC. It translates to CASSLLLAGNEQLF.

The chain joins TRBV27 to TRBJ1-2, with 7 bases matching TRBD1. Germline loops: CDR1 MNHEY, CDR2 SMNVEV (reference sequence). V was pared by 4 bases and J by 6 bases, with 11 bases of the junction left unmatched. This CDR3 contains 15 residues. The CDR3: CASSSYRDSGDGYTF. The CDR3 DNA is TGTGCCAGCAGTTCCTACCGGGACAGCGGAGATGGCTACACCTTC.

The chain uses TRBV19 and TRBJ1-3; no clear D gene. V was pared by 7 bases and J by 7 bases, with 11 bases between. Per germline, CDR1 LNHDA and CDR2 SQIVND (reference sequence). The CDR3 is 12 amino acids. DNA for the CDR3: TGTGCCAGTATGCAGGTCCAGAACACCATATATTTT. Amino acid sequence: CASMQVQNTIYF.

The chain joins TRBV29-1 to TRBJ2-7; a weak D match, TRBD2 (6 bases). The V and J ends lost 6 bases and 6 bases respectively, with 12 bases between them. This CDR3 has 11 amino acids. From germline, CDR1 is SQVTM and CDR2 ANQGSEA. Written as DNA, the CDR3 is TGCAGCGTCCAATGGGGAGGCGAGCAGTACTTC. It translates to CSVQWGGEQYF.

There are a few counts of this clone. The chain recombines TRBV7-9 with TRBJ2-5, with D uncertain. The CDR3 length is 15 residues. V was trimmed by 3 bases and J by 4 bases, leaving 15 bases between them. Germline V lookup: CDR1 SEHNR, CDR2 FQNEAQ (reference sequence). The CDR3 loop reads CASSLGPQSLETQYF. As DNA, the CDR3 is TGTGCCAGCAGCTTGGGCCCCCAGTCCTTAGAGACCCAGTACTTC. The full variable domain, in which reference TRBV7-9 and TRBJ2-5 provide the parts outside the CDR3, is DTGVSQNPRHKITKRGQNVTFRCDPISEHNRLYWYRQTLGQGPEFLTYFQNEAQLEKSRLLSDRFSAERPKGSFSTLEIQRTEQGDSAMYLCASSLGPQSLETQYFGPGTRLLVL.

The rearrangement uses TRBV27 and TRBJ2-7, with D perhaps matching TRBD2 (6 bases). This CDR3 contains 18 residues. Trimming took 5 bases from V and 4 from J, leaving 27 bases between them. Per germline, CDR1 MNHEY and CDR2 SMNVEV (reference sequence). CDR3 protein: CASSPSPPGLKFLYEQYF. The DNA of the CDR3 is TGTGCCAGCAGTCCGAGCCCCCCGGGACTCAAATTCCTTTACGAGCAGTACTTC.

This chain uses TRBV9 with TRBJ2-7; tentatively, D is TRBD2 (5 bases). Germline CDR1 SGDLS, CDR2 YYNGEE. V lost 3 bases and J lost 2, with 12 bases in between. The CDR3 contains 14 residues. CDR3 residues: CASSAGILTYEQYF. In DNA form, the CDR3 reads TGTGCCAGCAGCGCCGGGATCTTAACCTACGAGCAGTACTTC.

V usage is TRBV13 and J usage is TRBJ2-1; 10 positions agree with TRBD1. Germline trimming cut 2 bases from V and 3 bases from J; bases unmatched to any gene: 4. In germline, CDR1 is PRHDT, CDR2 FYEKMQ (reference sequence). The CDR3 runs 16 residues. CDR3 amino acids: CASSLPRTGGYNEQFF. CDR3 bases: TGTGCCAGCAGCTTACCCCGGACAGGGGGCTACAATGAGCAGTTCTTC.

This clone was seen a few times. The chain carries TRBV5-1 and TRBJ1-5; no definite D call. Germline V gene data show CDR1 as SGHRS and CDR2 as YFSETQ. The CDR3 is made up of 14 amino acids. Trimming took off 5 bases at V and 3 bases at J, with 12 bases between the two ends. The CDR3 DNA reads TGCGCCAGCAGTTCTCCGCACTTCAATCAGCCCCAGCATTTT. Its translation: CASSSPHFNQPQHF.

On this clone itself: Relative to the germline gene, one junction end is altered; a read error may explain this. The CDR3 nucleotides are TGTGCTAGCAGCTTAGCCCGACAGCGCGCCTCCTACGAGCAGTACTTC. Amino acid sequence: CASSLARQRASYEQYF. The chain is built from TRBV7-7 and TRBJ2-7, with a weak D call TRBD1 (5 bases). The CDR3 extends over 16 amino acids. From germline, CDR1 is SSHAT and CDR2 FNYEAQ (reference sequence).